This TCR beta chain came from a study of cytomegalovirus exposure and HLA in healthy donors. Across the whole study: The study placed approximately 80% of its 398 genotyped donors in the Caucasian-associated ancestry cluster. Points from the study as a whole: Three CMV-associated chains proved CMV antigen-specific in vitro.

Comments on this clone: Its antigen remains unidentified.

The V and J ends lost 0 bases and 7 bases, in that order; junction bases with no gene match: 1. Germline-derived CDR1 and CDR2 are SGHDT and YYEEEE. CDR3 length: 14 amino acids. Amplification used 60 Vbeta primers and 13 Jbeta primers. Some clones are missing from TCRdb's copy, which holds only in-frame ones; the method was immunoSEQ multiplex PCR. The table shows some 210,000 clones, with 60% to 80% occurring only once. The chain has TRBV5-6 and TRBJ1-4, with 9 nucleotides matching TRBD1. The sequenced material came from PBMCs. This TCR was sampled from a woman younger than 45 in good health and CMV-seropositive. The CDR3 here is CASSLDRGREKLFF. In nucleotides, the CDR3 is TGTGCCAGCAGCTTGGACAGGGGGCGTGAAAAACTGTTTTTT.